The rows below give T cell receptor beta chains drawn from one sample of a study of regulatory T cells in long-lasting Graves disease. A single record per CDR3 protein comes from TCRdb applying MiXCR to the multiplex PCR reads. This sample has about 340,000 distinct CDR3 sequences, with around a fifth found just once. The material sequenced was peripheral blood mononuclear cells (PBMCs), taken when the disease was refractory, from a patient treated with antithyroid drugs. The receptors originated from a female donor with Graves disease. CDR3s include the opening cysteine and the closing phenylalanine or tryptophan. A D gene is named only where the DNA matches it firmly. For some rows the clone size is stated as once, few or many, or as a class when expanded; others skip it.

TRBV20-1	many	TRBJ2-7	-	TGCAGTGCTTACCGGGACGGCGGTTCCTACGAGCAGTACTTC	CSAYRDGGSYEQYF
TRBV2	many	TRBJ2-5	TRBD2	TGTGCCAGCACCCGGGTAGCGGGGTCCCAAGAGACCCAGTACTTC	CASTRVAGSQETQYF
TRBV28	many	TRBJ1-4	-	TGTGCCAGCAGCCCTCCGGGGGCCACAAATGAAAAACTGTTTTTT	CASSPPGATNEKLFF
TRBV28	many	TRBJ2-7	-	TGTGCCAGCAGCCCTCCCAGGGTCCACGAGCAGTACTTC	CASSPPRVHEQYF
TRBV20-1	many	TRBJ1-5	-	TGCAGTGCCTCCTCTAACAATCAGCCCCAGCATTTT	CSASSNNQPQHF
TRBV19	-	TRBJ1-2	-	TGTGCCAGTAGTAGACAGAGAGCTAACTATGGCTACACCTTC	CASSRQRANYGYTF
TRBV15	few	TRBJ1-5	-	TGTGCCACCAGCAGAGGGAATCAGCCCCAGCATTTT	CATSRGNQPQHF
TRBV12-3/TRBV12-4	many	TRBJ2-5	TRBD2	TGTGCCAGCAGTTTTGGACTAGCGGGGGGGAACAAGTACTTC	CASSFGLAGGNKYF
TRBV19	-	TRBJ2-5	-	TGTGCCAGTAGTGGAGGGGGGGCAGAGACCCAGTACTTC	CASSGGGAETQYF
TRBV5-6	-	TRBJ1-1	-	TGTGCCAGCAGCTTTTGGCGGAAGAACACTGAAGCTTTCTTT	CASSFWRKNTEAFF
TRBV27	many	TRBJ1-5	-	TGTGCCAGCAGTTTAACACGCAATCAGCCCCAGCATTTT	CASSLTRNQPQHF
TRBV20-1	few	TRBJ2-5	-	TGCAGTGCTCTCAGGCAACGGCCCCCCCGCTATACGTTATCCCTTCAAGAGACCCAGTACTTC	CSALRQRPPRYTLSLQETQYF
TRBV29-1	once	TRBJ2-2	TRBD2	TGCAGCGCCGCCGCGGGAGCGGGGGGCACCGGGGAGCTGTTTTTT	CSAAAGAGGTGELFF
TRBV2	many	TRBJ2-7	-	TGTGCCAGCAGTGATACCGCGTTCTCCTACGAGCAGTACTTC	CASSDTAFSYEQYF
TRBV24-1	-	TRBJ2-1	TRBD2	TGTGCCACCAGTGACCACCGAGGACTAGCGGGGGGAGTGCAGTTCTTC	CATSDHRGLAGGVQFF
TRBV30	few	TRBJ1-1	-	TGTGCCTGGAGGGCACAGGTTGGCACTGAAGCTTTCTTT	CAWRAQVGTEAFF
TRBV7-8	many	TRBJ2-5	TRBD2	TGTGCCAGCAGCTTTAGGGACTATCGGGAGACCCAGTACTTC	CASSFRDYRETQYF
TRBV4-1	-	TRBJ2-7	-	TGCGCCAGCAGCCAAGTTATAGGGGAAAAGCAGTACTTC	CASSQVIGEKQYF
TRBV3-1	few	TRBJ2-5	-	TGTGCCAGCAGCCAAGATCGAGGGGGGGGGGAAGAGACCCAGTACTTC	CASSQDRGGGEETQYF
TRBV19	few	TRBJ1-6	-	TGTGCCAGTAGTATTATGGCAAGGAGGGGGATGGATTCACCCCTCCACTTT	CASSIMARRGMDSPLHF
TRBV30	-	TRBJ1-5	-	TGTGCCTGGAGTGTACGGGGCAGGGGTAGCAATCAGCCCCAGCATTTT	CAWSVRGRGSNQPQHF
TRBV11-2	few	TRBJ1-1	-	TGTGCCAGCAGCTTAGGCCCACAGGGCCTGAACACTGAAGCTTTCTTT	CASSLGPQGLNTEAFF
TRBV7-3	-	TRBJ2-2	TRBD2	TGTGCCAGCAGCTTATATGCGGGAGGAACCGGGGAGCTGTTTTTT	CASSLYAGGTGELFF
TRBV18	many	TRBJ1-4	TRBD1	TGTGCCAGCTCACCGAGGAGTGACAGGGCGGATGAAAAACTGTTTTTT	CASSPRSDRADEKLFF
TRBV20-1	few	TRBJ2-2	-	TGCAGTGCTACCAGGGGTCACACCGGGGAGCTGTTTTTT	CSATRGHTGELFF
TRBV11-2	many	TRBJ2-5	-	TGTGCCAGCAGCTTAGTGCCAGTCAAAGAGACCCAGTACTTC	CASSLVPVKETQYF
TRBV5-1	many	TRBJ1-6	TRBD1	TGCGCCAGCAGCAGAGAGGACAGGGGGCAATCACCCCTCCACTTT	CASSREDRGQSPLHF
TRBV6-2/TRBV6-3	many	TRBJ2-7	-	TGTGCCAGCAGTTACTCGGCTACCTCCTACGAGCAGTACTTC	CASSYSATSYEQYF